This TCR beta chain was sequenced for a study of CD8+CD57+ T cells in acquired aplastic anemia. The CDR3 loop spans 15 amino acids. Looked up from germline, CDR1 is SGDLS and CDR2 is YYNGEE. V trimming: 4 bases; J trimming: 5 bases; junction bases outside the gene matches: 10. CDR3 and TCR beta VDJ profiling relied on a genomic DNA template. A single record per CDR3 protein comes from TCRdb applying MiXCR to the reads. The sample gives 150,000 to 200,000 distinct CDR3 sequences, around 60% of which show up once; about 42% is in the top ten. All patients picked for sequencing had shown, by flow cytometry, an expansion of CD8+CD57+ cells. This clonotype was detected a few times.

This chain joins TRBV9 and TRBJ2-5; 8 nucleotides match TRBD1. The source is a human donor with aplastic anemia. The material sequenced was sorted CD4+, CD8+, or CD8+CD57+ T cells (not recorded which) from PBMCs. CDR3 sequence (DNA): TGTGCCAGCAGCCCTCTCGGACAGGGTGGGGAGACCCAGTACTTC. This translates into CASSPLGQGGETQYF. Full variable domain (missing parts from reference TRBV9 and TRBJ2-5): DSGVTQTPKHLITATGQRVTLRCSPRSGDLSVYWYQQSLDQGLQFLIQYYNGEERAKGNILERFSAQQFPDLHSELNLSSLELGDSALYFCASSPLGQGGETQYFGPGTRLLVL.